The source of this TCR beta chain is a study of shared clonotypes between healthy human individuals. Study in general: Every donor yielded three CD4 naive, three CD4 memory, two CD8 naive and one CD8 memory plate. Whole-study findings and limits: Generation probabilities of non-shared clonotypes were lower (relative to those shared by all four donors). When naive CD4 clonotypes were compared across a handful of donors, 4% to 6.5% were shared.

TCRdb's table, derived via immunoSEQ multiplex PCR, lists solely in-frame clones and lacks some. The sample has about 380,000 clones, roughly 96% seen once; the top ten hold approximately 0.3%. There were only Caucasian adults among the donors, and all lived in Nashville, Tennessee. V lost 0 bases, J lost 3 bases, and 9 bases stayed unmatched. This CDR3 has 18 amino acids. Germline V CDR1 and CDR2: SGHNT, YENEEA. Concerning this clone itself: Its matching antigen is unknown.

This TCR came from a man aged 30 to 39 in good health. The gene calls are TRBV11-3 and TRBJ2-1, with TRBD2 matching 9 bases. Specimen: memory CD8+ T cells sorted from blood. Subset indicated: CD45RO+ cells pooled with CCR7-negative TemRA cells. The CDR3 is CASSLEPAGGPLYNEQFF. CDR3 bases: TGTGCCAGCAGCTTAGAACCCGCGGGAGGGCCACTCTACAATGAGCAGTTCTTC.